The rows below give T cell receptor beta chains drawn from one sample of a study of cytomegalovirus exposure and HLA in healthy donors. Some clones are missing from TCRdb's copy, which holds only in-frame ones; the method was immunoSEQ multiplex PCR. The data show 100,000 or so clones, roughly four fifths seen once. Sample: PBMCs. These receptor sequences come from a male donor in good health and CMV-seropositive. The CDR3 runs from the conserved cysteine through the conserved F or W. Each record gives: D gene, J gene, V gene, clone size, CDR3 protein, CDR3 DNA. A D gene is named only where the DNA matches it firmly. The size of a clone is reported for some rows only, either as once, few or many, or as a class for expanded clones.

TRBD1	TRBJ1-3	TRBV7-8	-	CASSLVAGTGFSGNTIYF	TGTGCCAGCAGCTTAGTAGCGGGGACAGGGTTTTCTGGAAACACCATATATTTT
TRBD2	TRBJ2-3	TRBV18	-	CASSRSPAGVTDTQYF	TGTGCCAGCTCACGCAGTCCGGCGGGGGTCACAGATACGCAGTATTTT
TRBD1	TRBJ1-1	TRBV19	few	CASRTTGDTEAFF	TGTGCCAGTAGAACGACAGGGGACACTGAAGCTTTCTTT
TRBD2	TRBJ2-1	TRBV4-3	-	CASSQVAGGYNEQFF	TGCGCCAGCAGCCAAGTAGCGGGGGGGTACAATGAGCAGTTCTTC
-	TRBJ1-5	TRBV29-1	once	CSVGGDSNQPQHF	TGCAGCGTTGGAGGTGATAGCAATCAGCCCCAGCATTTT
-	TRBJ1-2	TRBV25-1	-	CASSASQLPANYGYTF	TGTGCCAGCAGTGCCTCACAGTTACCAGCTAACTATGGCTACACCTTC
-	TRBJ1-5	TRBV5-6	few	CASSLDPDQPQHF	TGTGCCAGCAGCTTGGATCCCGATCAGCCCCAGCATTTT
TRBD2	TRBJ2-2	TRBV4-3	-	CASSQDIGGDTGELFF	TGCGCCAGCAGCCAAGATATTGGGGGGGACACCGGGGAGCTGTTTTTT
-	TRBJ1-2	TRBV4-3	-	CASSQVGTPLIYTF	TGCGCCAGCAGCCAAGTGGGGACTCCGCTTATCTACACCTTC
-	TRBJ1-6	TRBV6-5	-	CASTGNSPLHF	TGTGCCAGCACCGGTAATTCACCCCTCCACTTT
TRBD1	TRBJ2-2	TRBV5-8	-	CASSLRTGTTGELFF	TGTGCCAGCAGCTTGCGGACAGGGACCACCGGGGAGCTGTTTTTT
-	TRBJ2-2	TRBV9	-	CASSVGVAGLTGELFF	TGTGCCAGCAGCGTAGGAGTGGCAGGCCTCACCGGGGAGCTGTTTTTT
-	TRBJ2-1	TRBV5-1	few	CASSLDTYNEQFF	TGCGCCAGCAGCTTGGACACCTACAATGAGCAGTTCTTC
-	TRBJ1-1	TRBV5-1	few	CASSLSRLVNTEAFF	TGCGCCAGCAGCTTGTCGCGGTTAGTTAACACTGAAGCTTTCTTT
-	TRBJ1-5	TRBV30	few	CAWTWGENQPQHF	TGTGCCTGGACCTGGGGGGAAAATCAGCCCCAGCATTTT
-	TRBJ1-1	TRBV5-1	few	CASSPGQKNTEAFF	TGCGCCAGCAGCCCCGGACAGAAGAACACTGAAGCTTTCTTT
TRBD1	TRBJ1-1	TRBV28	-	CASKDRGIANTEAFF	TGTGCCAGTAAAGACAGGGGCATAGCGAACACTGAAGCTTTCTTT
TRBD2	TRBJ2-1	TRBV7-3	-	CASSLWSGGSDNEQFF	TGTGCCAGCAGCTTATGGTCCGGGGGGTCGGACAATGAGCAGTTCTTC
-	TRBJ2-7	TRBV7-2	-	CASSLEVSGTPYEQYF	TGTGCCAGCAGCTTAGAGGTCAGCGGTACACCCTACGAGCAGTACTTC
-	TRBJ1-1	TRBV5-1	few	CASSRFGRGSTEAFF	TGCGCCAGCAGCCGCTTTGGCAGGGGTAGCACTGAAGCTTTCTTT